This T cell receptor beta chain stems from a study of identical twins. The table lists this clonotype with many counts. Its antigen is currently unknown. Germline CDR1 is SQVTM and CDR2 is ANQGSEA. The CDR3 extends over 13 amino acids. The V and J ends lost 3 bases and 1 base respectively, with 7 bases between them. General observations from the study: Monozygotic twins shared more out-of-frame TCR alpha than recombination models predicted.

Template switching, a step in the protocol, added a universal primer site, and cDNA carried unique molecular identifiers. MiXCR, applied by TCRdb to the 5' RACE reads, yields one record per CDR3 protein. This table holds roughly 630,000 distinct CDR3 sequences, roughly 7.1% found once. The same specimen was also included in a second study, on yellow fever vaccine responses in identical twins.

This chain uses TRBV29-1 with TRBJ2-1; D uncertain. The clonotype was recovered from a woman between 18 and 29 years old in good health. Sequencing used PBMCs. The CDR3: CSVDRTSYNEQFF. The CDR3 coding sequence is TGCAGCGTTGACCGAACTTCCTACAATGAGCAGTTCTTC.